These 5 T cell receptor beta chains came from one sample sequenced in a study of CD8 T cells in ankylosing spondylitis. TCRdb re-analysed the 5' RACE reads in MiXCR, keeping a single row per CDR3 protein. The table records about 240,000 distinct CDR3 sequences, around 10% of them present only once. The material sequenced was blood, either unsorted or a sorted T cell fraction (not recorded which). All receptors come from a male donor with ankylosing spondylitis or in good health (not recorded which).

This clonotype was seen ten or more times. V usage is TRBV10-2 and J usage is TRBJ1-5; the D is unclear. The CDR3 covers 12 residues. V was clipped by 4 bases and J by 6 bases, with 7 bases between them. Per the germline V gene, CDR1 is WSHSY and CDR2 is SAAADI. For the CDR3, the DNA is TGCGCCAGCAGTGTAACGGCTCAGCCCCAGCATTTT. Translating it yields CASSVTAQPQHF.

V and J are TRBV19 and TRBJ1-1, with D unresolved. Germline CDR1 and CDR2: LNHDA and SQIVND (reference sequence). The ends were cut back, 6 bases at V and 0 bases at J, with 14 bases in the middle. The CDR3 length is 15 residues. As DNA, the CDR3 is TGTGCCAGTAGCAGACGGACGGAGATGAACACTGAAGCTTTCTTT. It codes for CASSRRTEMNTEAFF.

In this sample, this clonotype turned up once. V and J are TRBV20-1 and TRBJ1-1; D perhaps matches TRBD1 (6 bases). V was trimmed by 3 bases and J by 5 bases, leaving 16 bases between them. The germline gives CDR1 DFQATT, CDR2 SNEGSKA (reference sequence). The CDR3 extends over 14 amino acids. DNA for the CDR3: TGCAGTGCTAGTAACCCGGGACAAGAAACTGAAGCTTTCTTT. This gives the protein CSASNPGQETEAFF.

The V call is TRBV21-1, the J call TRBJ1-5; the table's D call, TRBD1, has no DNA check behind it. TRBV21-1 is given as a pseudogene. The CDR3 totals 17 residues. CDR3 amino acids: CASSNTDRDLSNQPQHF. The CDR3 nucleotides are TGTGCCAGCAGCAATACGGACAGGGATCTGAGCAATCAGCCCCAGCATTTT.

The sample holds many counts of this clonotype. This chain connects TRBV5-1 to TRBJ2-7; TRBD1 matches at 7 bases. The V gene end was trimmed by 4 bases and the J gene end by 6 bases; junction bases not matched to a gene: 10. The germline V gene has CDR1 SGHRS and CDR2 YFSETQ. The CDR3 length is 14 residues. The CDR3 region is CASSTGQEMVEQYF. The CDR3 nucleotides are TGCGCCAGCAGCACCGGACAGGAGATGGTCGAGCAGTACTTC.